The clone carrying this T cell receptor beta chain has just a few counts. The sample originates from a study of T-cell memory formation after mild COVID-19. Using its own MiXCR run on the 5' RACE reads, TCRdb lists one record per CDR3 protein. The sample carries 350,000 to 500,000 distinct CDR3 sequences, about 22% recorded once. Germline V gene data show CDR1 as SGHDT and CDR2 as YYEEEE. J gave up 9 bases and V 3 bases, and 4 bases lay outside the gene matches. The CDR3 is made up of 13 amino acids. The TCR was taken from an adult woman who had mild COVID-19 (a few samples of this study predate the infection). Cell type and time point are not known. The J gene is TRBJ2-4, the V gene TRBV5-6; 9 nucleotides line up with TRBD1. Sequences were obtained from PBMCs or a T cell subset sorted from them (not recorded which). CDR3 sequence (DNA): TGTGCCAGCAGCTCTGACAGGGGGGGCATTCAGTACTTC. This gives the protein CASSSDRGGIQYF.